This TCR beta chain was retrieved from a study of shared clonotypes between healthy human individuals. Study context: The donor group consisted of two women and a few men, aged 18 to 49. Study-wide results and limits: The donor pool, a small one, limited the genetic and exposure-history diversity represented.

As concerns this clone: Its antigen is undetermined.

Looked up from germline, CDR1 is LGHNA and CDR2 is YSLEER. The germline V and J ends were trimmed by 0 bases and 7 bases, with 9 bases remaining between them. The CDR3 is made up of 13 amino acids. CD45RO-negative cells were positively selected for CCR7, leaving out terminally differentiated effector memory CD45RA+ cells. Donors had no recently reported acute infections or vaccinations and were HIV-negative. Study processing details: ImmunoSEQ junction-only sequences lacked quality scores, so their filtering differed. Assay used: immunoSEQ multiplex PCR; TCRdb lists only in-frame clones, some missing. For V, J and clone size, that table is used; D and trimming come from the DNA. The data show under 2,000,000 clones, about 95% seen once.

The chain employs TRBV4-3 and TRBJ2-5; D may be TRBD1 (5 bases). The source of this sequence is a young man in good health. The sequencing sample was made of naive CD8+ T cells sorted from blood. The CDR3 bases are TGCGCCAGCAGCCAAGATCCTAGGGGGACCCAGTACTTC. Amino acids: CASSQDPRGTQYF.